What follows are 30 T cell receptor beta chains derived from one specimen sequenced in a study of cytomegalovirus exposure and HLA in healthy donors. TCRdb keeps only in-frame clones here, not all; method: immunoSEQ multiplex PCR. The table includes 65,000 to 90,000 clones, approximately 90% detected once. The specimen was PBMCs. These receptor sequences come from a woman between 18 and 29 years old in good health and CMV-seropositive.

The chain combines TRBV7-9 with TRBJ1-2, with 10 bases fitting TRBD1. V trimming: 2 bases; J trimming: 6 bases; junction bases outside the gene matches: 6. The CDR3 runs 15 residues. Germline CDR1 and CDR2: SEHNR and FQNEAQ (reference sequence). The CDR3 DNA follows: TGTGCCAGCAGCTTAAAGGGACAGGGGTATCATGGCTACACCTTC. Translation: CASSLKGQGYHGYTF.

The J gene is TRBJ1-6, the V gene TRBV7-9; 11 bases fit TRBD1. Looked up from germline, CDR1 is SEHNR and CDR2 is FQNEAQ (reference sequence). The CDR3 spans 16 residues. V trimming: 1 base; J trimming: 5 bases; junction bases outside the gene matches: 1. The CDR3 nucleotides are TGTGCCAGCAGCTTAGGGACAGGGGGCAATAATTCACCCCTCCACTTT. Translating it yields CASSLGTGGNNSPLHF.

This clone has just a few counts. The chain joins TRBV6-5 to TRBJ2-7; TRBD1 aligns across 7 bases. The junction had 5 bases not matched to a gene; V was cut back by 2 bases and J by 1 base. CDR3 size: 15 residues. Per the germline V gene, CDR1 is MNHEY and CDR2 is SVGAGI. The CDR3 is CASSYTVTGSYEQYF. The CDR3 coding sequence is TGTGCCAGCAGTTACACCGTGACAGGGTCCTACGAGCAGTACTTC.

The J gene is TRBJ2-5, the V gene TRBV2; 7 nucleotides line up with TRBD1. Germline CDR1 and CDR2: SNHLY and FYNNEI. The ends lost 6 bases at V and 5 bases at J; junction bases unmatched: 6. This CDR3 has 13 amino acids. The CDR3 DNA sequence: TGTGCCAGCAGAGAGTCCAGGGGGGAGACCCAGTACTTC. Its translation is CASRESRGETQYF.

V gene TRBV7-9 combines with J gene TRBJ1-1; possible D gene TRBD1, 6 bases. Trimming pared 5 bases from V and 3 bases from J, leaving 16 bases between. Germline assignment: CDR1 SEHNR and CDR2 FQNEAQ (reference sequence). The CDR3 length is 15 residues. CDR3 coding DNA: TGTGCCAGCAGCCTTTACGTCAGGGGCGACACTGAAGCTTTCTTT. Translation: CASSLYVRGDTEAFF.

This chain uses TRBV9 with TRBJ2-3, with 10 bases fitting TRBD2. Germline CDR1 SGDLS, CDR2 YYNGEE. The CDR3 runs to 16 residues. V gave up 0 bases and J gave up 1 base; unmatched junction bases: 2. CDR3 nucleotide sequence: TGTGCCAGCAGCGTAGAGAGCGGGGGGGGCACAGATACGCAGTATTTT. Translated: CASSVESGGGTDTQYF.

The genes are TRBV5-1 and TRBJ2-1, with 7 bases lining up with TRBD1. V lost 4 bases and J lost 0; bases outside the gene matches: 7. The CDR3 sequence is 16 residues long. CDR1 is SGHRS and CDR2 is YFSETQ in the germline V gene. CDR3 in DNA: TGCGCCAGCAGCATAGGGACAGCCAGCTCCTACAATGAGCAGTTCTTC. This sequence encodes CASSIGTASSYNEQFF.

The chain is built from TRBV25-1 and TRBJ2-7; 10 nucleotides agree with TRBD2. Germline loops: CDR1 MGHDK, CDR2 SYGVNS. Trimming removed 0 bases from V and 4 bases from J; junction bases left unmatched: 6. This CDR3 is built from 16 residues. CDR3 residues: CASSEYPAGGVYEQYF. CDR3 nucleotides: TGTGCCAGCAGTGAATATCCAGCGGGAGGGGTTTACGAGCAGTACTTC.

This clone was counted ten times or more. The chain employs TRBV29-1 and TRBJ2-2, with 12 nucleotides matching TRBD2. Germline trimming cut 7 bases from V and 4 bases from J; bases unmatched to any gene: 4. Germline CDR1 reads SQVTM; CDR2 reads ANQGSEA. The CDR3 has 14 amino acids. The CDR3 loop reads CSAGLAGFTGELFF. The CDR3 DNA reads TGCAGCGCTGGACTAGCGGGATTCACCGGGGAGCTGTTTTTT.

The chain is built from TRBV21-1 and TRBJ2-1; TRBD2 is taken as the D call from the table, unchecked against the DNA. TRBV21-1 is a recognized pseudogene. The CDR3 has 17 residues. CDR3 in amino acids: CASSNRRLAGGHNEQFF. The CDR3 DNA reads as TGTGCCAGCAGCAATCGCCGACTAGCGGGAGGCCACAATGAGCAGTTCTTC.

This clone was counted between two and nine times. This chain connects TRBV6-1 to TRBJ2-7; TRBD2 agrees at 10 bases. The CDR3 consists of 15 residues. CDR1 and CDR2 from the germline V gene are MNHNS and SASEGT. Unmatched junction bases numbered 8, after V lost 3 bases and J lost 6 bases. CDR3 DNA sequence: TGTGCCAGCAGTGATCGAGCGGGAGGGCCGAGCGAGCAGTACTTC. Protein product: CASSDRAGGPSEQYF.

The CDR3 coding sequence is TGTGCCAGCAGAGAGATCCACGAGCAGTACTTC. Protein product: CASREIHEQYF. The V and J genes are TRBV2 and TRBJ2-7; D is ambiguous. This CDR3 is built from 11 residues. With 6 bases removed from V and 5 bases from J, the gap between germline ends came to 8 bases. CDR1 is SNHLY, CDR2 FYNNEI, per germline.

The chain uses TRBV7-2 and TRBJ1-5; no reliable D call. V shed 5 bases and J shed 7 bases, with 15 bases lying between them. Germline V gene sequence: CDR1 SGHTA, CDR2 FQGNSA. CDR3 length: 14 residues. The CDR3 reads CASSLSLRAQPQHF. The CDR3 coding sequence is TGTGCCAGCAGCCTCTCGCTGCGGGCCCAGCCCCAGCATTTT.

This chain joins TRBV5-4 and TRBJ1-2, with a weak D call TRBD1 (5 bases). Germline V gene lookup returns CDR1 SGHNT and CDR2 YYREEE (reference sequence). V shed 0 bases and J shed 2 bases, with 11 bases lying between them. The CDR3 contains 15 residues. This CDR3 reads CASSLGGVGNYGYTF. The CDR3 coding sequence is TGTGCCAGCAGCTTGGGGGGGGTCGGCAACTATGGCTACACCTTC.

The chain employs TRBV7-9 and TRBJ2-5, with 9 bases matching TRBD2. Germline trimming cut 2 bases from V and 2 bases from J; bases unmatched to any gene: 6. The CDR3 is 16 amino acids. The germline gives CDR1 SEHNR, CDR2 FQNEAQ (reference sequence). CDR3 sequence reads: CASSLSAGGLQETQYF. The CDR3 DNA follows: TGTGCCAGCAGCTTATCTGCGGGGGGGCTTCAAGAGACCCAGTACTTC.

The V gene is TRBV6-1, the J gene TRBJ1-5, with no clear D. CDR3 length equals 15 residues. V was trimmed by 1 base and J by 4 bases, leaving 11 bases between them. Germline values: CDR1 MNHNS, CDR2 SASEGT. The CDR3: CASSEGLSGNQPQHF. Written as DNA, the CDR3 is TGTGCCAGCAGTGAAGGTCTGTCAGGTAATCAGCCCCAGCATTTT.

The rearrangement joins TRBV5-1 to TRBJ2-5; tentatively, D is TRBD1 (5 bases). Trimming left V 1 base short and J 9 bases short, with 13 bases between. Germline V gene sequence: CDR1 SGHRS, CDR2 YFSETQ. The length of the CDR3 is 13 residues. CDR3 DNA: TGCGCCAGCAGCTTGATGGGCGAAGGGGCCCAGTACTTC. Residues: CASSLMGEGAQYF.

V gene TRBV5-4 combines with J gene TRBJ2-1, with 13 positions matching TRBD2. Per germline, CDR1 SGHNT and CDR2 YYREEE (reference sequence). The CDR3 consists of 16 residues. V dropped 2 bases and J dropped 4; count of bases not matched to a gene: 3. The CDR3 coding sequence is TGTGCCAGCAGCTTTCGGGGACTAGCGGGGTACAATGAGCAGTTCTTC. Translated, it gives CASSFRGLAGYNEQFF.

The V gene is TRBV19, the J gene TRBJ2-7; D is uncertain. V lost 5 bases to trimming and J lost 3 bases, with 8 bases between them. This CDR3 is built from 12 residues. Per the germline V gene, CDR1 is LNHDA and CDR2 is SQIVND (reference sequence). CDR3 sequence: CASSSHNYEQYF. The CDR3 DNA reads as TGTGCCAGTAGTTCCCACAACTACGAGCAGTACTTC.

V usage is TRBV7-8 and J usage is TRBJ2-7, with D possibly matching TRBD1 (6 bases). V gave up 1 base and J gave up 6 bases, with 13 bases separating them. CDR3 size: 14 residues. Per the germline V gene, CDR1 is SGHVS and CDR2 is FQNEAQ. CDR3 region: CASSLENRAIEQYF. The CDR3 DNA sequence: TGTGCCAGCAGCTTAGAGAACAGGGCTATCGAGCAGTACTTC.

This chain links TRBV5-1 with TRBJ2-7, with TRBD2 matching over 13 bases. CDR1 is SGHRS, CDR2 YFSETQ, per germline. After removal of 0 bases from V and 12 bases from J, the junction contained 6 bases not matched to a gene. The CDR3 consists of 14 residues. The CDR3, as DNA: TGCGCCAGCAGCTTGGAAGGACTAGCGGGGGAACTGTACTTC. As protein: CASSLEGLAGELYF.

This clone was observed a few times. This chain uses TRBV19 with TRBJ1-2; 8 bases fit TRBD1. CDR3 length equals 15 residues. The V gene's germline CDR1 is LNHDA and CDR2 SQIVND (reference sequence). After removal of 3 bases from V and 12 bases from J, the junction contained 15 bases not matched to a gene. The CDR3: CASSIAAGGLGGNTF. The CDR3 region has the DNA TGTGCCAGTAGTATCGCTGCAGGGGGCCTCGGCGGGAACACCTTC.

The V and J genes are TRBV6-6 and TRBJ2-2; a possible D gene is TRBD1 (6 bases). CDR1 is MNHNY, CDR2 SVGAGI, per germline (reference sequence). There are 16 residues in the CDR3. V shed 8 bases and J shed 1 base, with 17 bases lying between them. In DNA, the CDR3 is TGTGCCAGCGGAGCCTTCGGGACAAGGAACACCGGGGAGCTGTTTTTT. Its protein product is CASGAFGTRNTGELFF.

The chain is built from TRBV19 and TRBJ1-2, with 7 bases matching TRBD1. J gave up 6 bases and V 3 bases, and 10 bases lay outside the gene matches. Germline CDR1 is LNHDA and CDR2 is SQIVND (reference sequence). This CDR3 has 15 amino acids. CDR3 in amino acids: CASSIGRDRIHGYTF. In nucleotides, the CDR3 is TGTGCCAGTAGTATCGGTCGGGACAGAATACATGGCTACACCTTC.

The CDR3 bases are TGCGCCAGCAGTCCCCCTAGGGGAGGGCCTTCCGATGAGCAGTTCTTC. It is translated as CASSPPRGGPSDEQFF. J is TRBJ2-1 and V is TRBV23-1; 7 bases fit TRBD2. TRBV23-1 is sorted into the ORF group, with uncertain function. The trim removed 4 bases at V and 8 bases at J, leaving 14 bases unmatched. The CDR3 has 16 amino acids.

The chain has TRBV7-9 and TRBJ2-1; D not certain. Germline V gene lookup returns CDR1 SEHNR and CDR2 FQNEAQ (reference sequence). The CDR3 extends over 11 amino acids. Trimming took off 5 bases at V and 10 bases at J, with 9 bases between the two ends. CDR3 nucleotide sequence: TGTGCCAGCAGCAACACCGGGGAGCAGTTCTTC. As protein: CASSNTGEQFF.

This clone was detected only a few times. The chain recombines TRBV29-1 with TRBJ2-1; 10 bases line up with TRBD1. J was trimmed by 5 bases and V by 7 bases; bases with no gene match: 8. The germline V gene encodes CDR1 SQVTM and CDR2 ANQGSEA. This CDR3 is built from 14 residues. This CDR3 is CSGHSGTGDNEQFF. In nucleotides, the CDR3 is TGCAGCGGACATAGCGGGACAGGGGACAATGAGCAGTTCTTC.

This chain connects TRBV10-3 to TRBJ2-5, with D perhaps matching TRBD1 (5 bases). V lost 2 bases and J lost 1, with 8 bases in between. The CDR3 is 14 amino acids. The germline gives CDR1 ENHRY, CDR2 SYGVKD. The CDR3 spells CAISERQGQETQYF. The CDR3 bases are TGTGCCATCAGTGAGAGGCAGGGCCAAGAGACCCAGTACTTC.

This sequence joins TRBV6-5 and TRBJ2-1; 7 nucleotides line up with TRBD1. With V trimmed by 7 bases and J by 1 base, 4 bases remained unmatched. Germline lookup yields CDR1 MNHEY and CDR2 SVGAGI. CDR3 length: 14 residues. The CDR3 loop reads CASKTGWSYNEQFF. CDR3 nucleotides: TGTGCCAGCAAGACAGGGTGGTCCTACAATGAGCAGTTCTTC.

This clone came up a few times. The chain has TRBV5-4 and TRBJ2-7; TRBD1 matches 9 bases. This CDR3 is built from 14 residues. Losses at the gene ends were 4 bases for V and 2 bases for J; bases not matched to a gene: 4. CDR1 is SGHNT and CDR2 is YYREEE in the germline V gene (reference sequence). DNA of the CDR3: TGTGCCAGCAGCCAGACAGGGGGGCCCTACGAGCAGTACTTC. This encodes CASSQTGGPYEQYF. Filled out from reference TRBV5-4 and TRBJ2-7, the complete variable domain reads ETGVTQSPTHLIKTRGQQVTLRCSSQSGHNTVSWYQQALGQGPQFIFQYYREEENGRGNFPPRFSGLQFPNYSSELNVNALELDDSALYLCASSQTGGPYEQYFGPGTRLTVT.